This TCR beta chain originates from a study of CD8 T cells in Susac syndrome. Random hexamers served to reverse transcribe roughly 0.45 to 1 ug RNA. Amplification of the TCR beta CDR3 was carried out by immunoSEQ multiplex PCR, which spanned a total of 54 Vbeta and 13 Jbeta segments. In TCRdb, the immunoSEQ multiplex PCR reads were re-called with MiXCR into one record per CDR3 protein. The repertoire holds 250,000 to 300,000 distinct CDR3 sequences, with 75% to 85% as singletons. There are a few counts of this clonotype. TCR beta sequences were obtained from blood CD8+ and CD4+ T cells. Patients with stable or active relapsing-remitting disease, all of them treatment-naive, made up the multiple sclerosis controls. CDR1 and CDR2 (germline): LGHNA, YSLEER. Between the trimmed V and J ends, which lost 3 bases and 1 base, there was a span of 10 bases. This CDR3 region has 15 residues.

Material: CD8+ T cells from PBMCs. The chain is built from TRBV4-3 and TRBJ1-3, with a tentative D call TRBD1 (6 bases). The clonotype was recovered from a human donor with multiple sclerosis. The CDR3 nucleotides are TGCGCCAGCAGCCAGGGGCAGGGGTCTGGAAACACCATATATTTT. Translated, it gives CASSQGQGSGNTIYF.